The 24 T cell receptor beta chains below come from one sample, sequenced in a study of lymphopenia after photon versus proton radiotherapy (dated by TCRdb to the late 2010s). Library preparation was by the immunoSEQ multiplex PCR assay. TCRdb retrieved this table from immuneACCESS and kept in-frame rearrangements only. Not all clones are present; in checked studies, unresolved V genes account for under half, and no reason is known for the remainder. The sample table records about 160,000 clones; roughly nine tenths of these occur just once. The ten top clones hold approximately 4.8% of the sample. The sample here was peripheral blood, taken from a patient treated with photon-based radiotherapy. The receptors originated from a man aged 50-59 years with gastric cancer.

This clone showed up just once. The gene calls are TRBV4-1 and TRBJ1-2, with D possibly being TRBD1 (5 bases). This CDR3 spans 13 amino acids. V was trimmed by 1 base and J by 6 bases, leaving 9 bases between them. Germline V gives CDR1 MGHRA, CDR2 YSYEKL. CDR3 amino acids: CASSQGGQDGYTF. For the CDR3, the DNA is TGCGCCAGCAGCCAAGGGGGCCAGGATGGCTACACCTTC.

J is TRBJ2-7 and V is TRBV18; unclear D gene. The CDR3 contains 14 residues. The germline gives CDR1 KGHSH, CDR2 LQKENI. Trimming shortened V by 3 bases and J by 1 base, and 10 bases separated the two germline ends. DNA for the CDR3: TGTGCCAGCTCACCGCCTGGGATATCCTACGAGCAGTACTTC. This codes for CASSPPGISYEQYF. Full variable domain (outside the CDR3, taken from reference TRBV18 and TRBJ2-7): NAGVMQNPRHLVRRRGQEARLRCSPMKGHSHVYWYRQLPEEGLKFMVYLQKENIIDESGMPKERFSAEFPKEGPSILRIQQVVRGDSAAYFCASSPPGISYEQYFGPGTRLTVT.

The sample holds one count of this clone. The rearrangement uses TRBV5-4 and TRBJ1-2; TRBD1 is a possible D gene (6 bases). This CDR3 is built from 15 residues. The germline gives CDR1 SGHNT, CDR2 YYREEE (reference sequence). Trimming shortened V by 1 base and J by 4 bases, and 14 bases separated the two germline ends. The CDR3: CASSLRGGQSYGYTF. The CDR3 nucleotides are TGTGCCAGCAGCTTGAGGGGGGGCCAATCCTATGGCTACACCTTC.

The chain employs TRBV7-2 and TRBJ1-1; no firm D call. CDR3 length: 14 residues. Trimming took 5 bases from V and 4 from J, leaving 14 bases between them. Germline CDR1 SGHTA, CDR2 FQGNSA. CDR3 residues: CASSPRQLSTEAFF. CDR3 sequence (DNA): TGTGCCAGCAGCCCCCGACAATTAAGCACTGAAGCTTTCTTT. Drawing the rest from reference TRBV7-2 and TRBJ1-1, the complete variable domain is GAGVSQSPSNKVTEKGKDVELRCDPISGHTALYWYRQSLGQGLEFLIYFQGNSAPDKSGLPSDRFSAERTGGSVSTLTIQRTQQEDSAVYLCASSPRQLSTEAFFGQGTRLTVV.

J is TRBJ2-3 and V is TRBV18, with 7 bases fitting TRBD2. CDR1 and CDR2 from the germline V gene are KGHSH and LQKENI. The CDR3 is made up of 16 amino acids. With V trimmed by 6 bases and J by 0 bases, 9 bases remained unmatched. The CDR3 reads CASSPSLLASTDTQYF. As DNA, the CDR3 is TGTGCCAGCTCGCCCTCCTTACTAGCGAGCACAGATACGCAGTATTTT.

V gene TRBV4-2 combines with J gene TRBJ2-6; D may be TRBD1 or TRBD2 (7 bases each). CDR3 length equals 16 residues. Looked up from germline, CDR1 is LGHNA and CDR2 is YNFKEQ. The CDR3 is CASQGGAHSGANVLTF. The CDR3 DNA is TGTGCTTCCCAGGGGGGGGCCCACTCTGGGGCCAACGTCCTGACTTTC.

CDR3 in amino acids: CASSPLSQGAEAFF. The CDR3 DNA reads as TGTGCCAGCTCACCACTCTCACAGGGGGCCGAAGCTTTCTTT. This chain joins TRBV18 and TRBJ1-1; 9 nucleotides line up with TRBD1. V shed 1 base, J shed 8 bases, and the junction held 5 bases outside the gene matches. From germline, CDR1 is KGHSH and CDR2 LQKENI. The CDR3 runs to 14 residues.

The rearrangement uses TRBV6-4 and TRBJ2-1; D not certain. V gave up 3 bases and J gave up 4 bases, with 10 bases separating them. Germline V lookup: CDR1 MRHNA, CDR2 SNTAGT. The CDR3 spans 14 residues. The CDR3 protein is CASSEDHYYNEQFF. The CDR3 DNA follows: TGTGCCAGCAGTGAGGACCACTATTACAATGAGCAGTTCTTC.

CDR3 sequence reads: CAWSWEGNTIYF. In DNA form, the CDR3 reads TGTGCCTGGAGTTGGGAAGGAAACACCATATATTTT. The rearrangement uses TRBV30 and TRBJ1-3; D is undetermined. Trimming took 2 bases from V and 4 from J, leaving 6 bases between them. The CDR3 sequence is 12 residues long. Germline V gene data show CDR1 as GTSNPN and CDR2 as SVGIG (reference sequence).

The rearrangement uses TRBV7-6 and TRBJ1-4, with a weak D call TRBD1 (5 bases). In germline, CDR1 is SGHVS, CDR2 FNYEAQ. V shed 5 bases and J shed 6 bases, with 19 bases lying between them. This CDR3 contains 16 residues. In nucleotides, the CDR3 is TGTGCCAGCAGCCCCACTGGAGGGGTACTATATGAAAAACTGTTTTTT. Translating gives CASSPTGGVLYEKLFF.

This clone has only a few counts. The chain recombines TRBV20-1 with TRBJ2-3; a possible D gene is TRBD2 (6 bases). The germline V and J ends were trimmed by 5 bases and 4 bases, with 7 bases remaining between them. Germline V gives CDR1 DFQATT, CDR2 SNEGSKA (reference sequence). The CDR3 is 11 residues long. CDR3 loop: CSAPGADTQYF. CDR3 nucleotide sequence: TGCAGTGCTCCGGGGGCAGATACGCAGTATTTT.

The sample holds a few counts of this clone. A junction boundary mismatches the germline segment, possibly from a read error. The chain employs TRBV7-2 and TRBJ2-5, with no clear D. Germline CDR1 reads SGHTA; CDR2 reads FQGNSA. This CDR3 spans 14 amino acids. The CDR3 here is CASGFSNSQETQYF. CDR3 in DNA: TGTGCCAGCGGCTTCAGTAATTCCCAAGAGACCCAGTACTTC.

The chain couples TRBV7-2 to TRBJ1-2; D may be TRBD1 (5 bases). Germline CDR1 SGHTA, CDR2 FQGNSA. Trimming stripped 1 base from V and 2 bases from J, with 8 bases between. CDR3 length equals 14 residues. CDR3 protein: CASSLGRTNYGYTF. The CDR3 nucleotides are TGTGCCAGCAGCTTAGGCAGGACAAACTATGGCTACACCTTC.

J is TRBJ2-2 and V is TRBV29-1; D is unresolved. Germline values: CDR1 SQVTM, CDR2 ANQGSEA. With 7 bases removed from V and 2 bases from J, the gap between germline ends came to 5 bases. The CDR3 is 11 residues long. The DNA for the CDR3 is TGCAGCGGAGCAAACACCGGGGAGCTGTTTTTT. Translating gives CSGANTGELFF.

The gene calls are TRBV27 and TRBJ2-1; 11 positions match TRBD2. The V segment lost 4 bases and the J segment 7 bases; nucleotides outside the gene matches: 9. Germline V gene data show CDR1 as MNHEY and CDR2 as SMNVEV (reference sequence). This CDR3 has 16 residues. This chain's CDR3 is CASSSLAGGRGNEQFF. The CDR3 coding sequence is TGTGCCAGCAGTTCCTTAGCGGGAGGGCGAGGGAATGAGCAGTTCTTC.

V and J are TRBV10-3 and TRBJ1-5; D gene ambiguous. V was clipped by 3 bases and J by 5 bases, with 14 bases between them. CDR1 is ENHRY, CDR2 SYGVKD, per germline. The CDR3 loop spans 15 amino acids. This CDR3 reads CAISDGLSQDQPQHF. CDR3 DNA sequence: TGTGCCATCAGTGATGGACTCAGCCAGGATCAGCCCCAGCATTTT.

The chain carries TRBV18 and TRBJ2-1, with TRBD1 identical over 8 bases. In germline, CDR1 is KGHSH, CDR2 LQKENI. J lost 8 bases, V lost 5 bases, and 8 bases had no gene match. CDR3 length equals 14 residues. CDR3 protein: CASSYRQGLDEQFF. The CDR3, as DNA: TGTGCCAGCTCATACAGACAGGGGCTGGATGAGCAGTTCTTC.

The J gene is TRBJ2-7, the V gene TRBV30; tentative D call: TRBD2 (6 bases). Trimming removed 5 bases from V and 7 bases from J, with 21 bases in between. The CDR3 loop spans 14 amino acids. The germline V gene has CDR1 GTSNPN and CDR2 SVGIG (reference sequence). Here the CDR3 DNA reads TGTGCCTGGGACGTAAGTTCTAGCGTTCAGGAGCAGTACTTC. Translation: CAWDVSSSVQEQYF.

This clone was observed a single time. This chain uses TRBV30 with TRBJ1-1; D gene ambiguous. CDR1 and CDR2 from the germline V gene are GTSNPN and SVGIG (reference sequence). The germline V and J ends were trimmed by 1 base and 1 base, with 10 bases remaining between them. The CDR3 has 14 residues. CDR3 nucleotides: TGTGCCTGGAGTGCTCAGACGGCGAACACTGAAGCTTTCTTT. This translates into CAWSAQTANTEAFF.

This sequence joins TRBV7-2 and TRBJ1-2, with a possible D match to TRBD1 (6 bases). The CDR3 spans 17 residues. Germline V gene sequence: CDR1 SGHTA, CDR2 FQGNSA. V was pared by 2 bases and J by 0 bases, with 16 bases between. CDR3 residues: CASSLSHTGTSNYGYTF. The CDR3 DNA follows: TGTGCCAGCAGCTTATCACACACAGGGACTTCTAACTATGGCTACACCTTC.

This clone has only a few counts. The rearrangement joins TRBV21-1 to TRBJ2-1; TRBD2, the D gene given by the table, was not confirmed from the DNA. TRBV21-1 is labeled a pseudogene. The CDR3 spans 16 residues. The CDR3 here is CASSKVGREWGDEQFF. In DNA, the CDR3 is TGTGCCAGCAGCAAAGTAGGGCGGGAATGGGGGGATGAGCAGTTCTTC.

This chain joins TRBV5-1 and TRBJ2-1, with 9 bases matching TRBD2. The J segment lost 8 bases and the V segment lost 4 bases, leaving 13 bases of the junction unmatched. Germline loops: CDR1 SGHRS, CDR2 YFSETQ. The CDR3 covers 16 residues. CDR3 residues: CASSPLAGRSEDEQFF. In nucleotides, the CDR3 is TGCGCCAGCAGCCCGCTAGCGGGGAGGAGTGAGGATGAGCAGTTCTTC.

The gene calls are TRBV5-4 and TRBJ1-1; TRBD1 matches at 8 bases. After removal of 4 bases from V and 1 base from J, the junction contained 6 bases not matched to a gene. Per the germline V gene, CDR1 is SGHNT and CDR2 is YYREEE (reference sequence). The CDR3 runs 15 residues. The CDR3 bases are TGTGCCAGCAGCCCCCGGACAGGGACGAACACTGAAGCTTTCTTT. This gives the protein CASSPRTGTNTEAFF.

This chain uses TRBV7-2 with TRBJ1-3, with D maybe TRBD1 (5 bases). V lost 5 bases, J lost 0 bases, and 14 bases lay in between. CDR3 size: 16 residues. Germline V gives CDR1 SGHTA, CDR2 FQGNSA. The CDR3 nucleotides are TGTGCCAGCAGCCAGAGGGGTATGGCCTCTGGAAACACCATATATTTT. Protein sequence: CASSQRGMASGNTIYF.